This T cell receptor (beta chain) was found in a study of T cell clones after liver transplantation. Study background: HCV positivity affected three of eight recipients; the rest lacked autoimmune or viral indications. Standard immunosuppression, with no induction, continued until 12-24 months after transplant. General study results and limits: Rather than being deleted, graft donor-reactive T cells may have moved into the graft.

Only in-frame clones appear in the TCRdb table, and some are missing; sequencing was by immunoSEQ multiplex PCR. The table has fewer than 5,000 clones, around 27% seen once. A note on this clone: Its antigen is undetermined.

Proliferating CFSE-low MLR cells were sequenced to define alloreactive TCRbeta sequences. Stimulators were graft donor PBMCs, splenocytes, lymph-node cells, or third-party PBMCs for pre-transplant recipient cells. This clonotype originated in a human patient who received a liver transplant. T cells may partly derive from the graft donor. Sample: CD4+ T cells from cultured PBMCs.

CDR3 sequence reads: CASSLESEASGYTF. The CDR3, as DNA: TGTGCCAGCAGCTTGGAGAGCGAGGCGAGTGGCTACACCTTC. The rearrangement links TRBV5-6 to TRBJ1-2; D remains ambiguous. The CDR3 has 14 amino acids. CDR1 is SGHDT and CDR2 is YYEEEE in the germline V gene. Trimming pared 0 bases from V and 7 bases from J, leaving 13 bases between. The variable domain in full, with the rest retrieved from reference TRBV5-6 and TRBJ1-2, is DAGVTQSPTHLIKTRGQQVTLRCSPKSGHDTVSWYQQALGQGPQFIFQYYEEEERQRGNFPDRFSGHQFPNYSSELNVNALLLGDSALYLCASSLESEASGYTFGSGTRLTVV.